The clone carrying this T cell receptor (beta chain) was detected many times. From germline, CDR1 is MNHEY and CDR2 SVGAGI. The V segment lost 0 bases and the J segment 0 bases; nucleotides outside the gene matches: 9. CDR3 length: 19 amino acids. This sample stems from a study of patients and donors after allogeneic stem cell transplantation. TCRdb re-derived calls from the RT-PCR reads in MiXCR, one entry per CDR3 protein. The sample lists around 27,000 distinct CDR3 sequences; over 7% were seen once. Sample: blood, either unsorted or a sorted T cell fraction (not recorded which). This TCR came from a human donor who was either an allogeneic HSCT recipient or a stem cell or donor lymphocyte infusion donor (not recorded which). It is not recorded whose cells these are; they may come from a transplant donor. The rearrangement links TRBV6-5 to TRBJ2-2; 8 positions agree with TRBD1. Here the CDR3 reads CASSYSILWTGPNTGELFF. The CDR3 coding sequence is TGTGCCAGCAGTTACTCGATTTTGTGGACAGGGCCGAACACCGGGGAGCTGTTTTTT.